A selection of T cell receptor beta chains follows, all from one sample in a study of human thymus T cells. TCRdb's copy holds only in-frame clones and misses some; the assay was immunoSEQ multiplex PCR. The sample includes roughly 130,000 clones, about 95% of them seen just once. Material: thymus tissue. The origin of the receptors is a boy under three years old with a congenital heart defect but otherwise immunologically healthy. The CDR3 runs from the conserved cysteine through the conserved F or W. Each record gives: CDR3 length, J gene, V gene, clone size, D gene, CDR3 protein, CDR3 DNA. A D gene is named only where the DNA matches it firmly. Only part of the rows carry a size: once, few, many, or a class if the clone is expanded.

CDR3 length: 12; J gene: TRBJ2-7; V gene: TRBV6-8; clone size: NA; D gene: NA; CDR3 protein: CAGRKGVYEQYF; CDR3 DNA: TGTGCCGGCCGGAAGGGGGTATACGAGCAGTACTTC
CDR3 length: 13; J gene: TRBJ1-5; V gene: TRBV5-4; clone size: NA; D gene: NA; CDR3 protein: CASSLGLNQPQHF; CDR3 DNA: TGTGCCAGCAGCTTAGGTCTCAATCAGCCCCAGCATTTT
CDR3 length: 11; J gene: TRBJ2-7; V gene: TRBV5-6; clone size: NA; D gene: NA; CDR3 protein: CASSGNYEQYF; CDR3 DNA: TGTGCCAGCAGCGGAAACTACGAGCAGTACTTC
CDR3 length: 11; J gene: TRBJ2-7; V gene: TRBV20-1; clone size: once; D gene: NA; CDR3 protein: CSALRQYEQYF; CDR3 DNA: TGCAGTGCTTTACGACAGTACGAGCAGTACTTC
CDR3 length: 16; J gene: TRBJ1-2; V gene: TRBV4-1; clone size: NA; D gene: NA; CDR3 protein: CASSPGRIPLGYGYTF; CDR3 DNA: TGCGCCAGCAGCCCGGGAAGGATCCCCCTTGGCTATGGCTACACCTTC
CDR3 length: 18; J gene: TRBJ2-3; V gene: TRBV28; clone size: NA; D gene: TRBD2; CDR3 protein: CASSFLRTSGGRADTQYF; CDR3 DNA: TGTGCCAGCAGTTTCCTGAGGACTAGCGGGGGAAGGGCAGATACGCAGTATTTT
CDR3 length: 11; J gene: TRBJ2-7; V gene: TRBV20-1; clone size: NA; D gene: NA; CDR3 protein: CSARFSSEQYF; CDR3 DNA: TGCAGTGCTAGATTTAGCTCCGAGCAGTACTTC
CDR3 length: 15; J gene: TRBJ1-1; V gene: TRBV15; clone size: NA; D gene: NA; CDR3 protein: CATSRGLGLHTEAFF; CDR3 DNA: TGTGCCACCAGCAGAGGATTGGGGCTGCACACTGAAGCTTTCTTT
CDR3 length: 16; J gene: TRBJ2-4; V gene: TRBV19; clone size: once; D gene: TRBD1; CDR3 protein: CASSRTLQGAKNIQYF; CDR3 DNA: TGTGCCAGTAGTCGAACTTTACAGGGGGCCAAAAACATTCAGTACTTC
CDR3 length: 13; J gene: TRBJ2-7; V gene: TRBV27; clone size: NA; D gene: NA; CDR3 protein: CASSPGTLKEQYF; CDR3 DNA: TGTGCCAGCAGTCCTGGGACCCTGAAGGAGCAGTACTTC
CDR3 length: 15; J gene: TRBJ1-2; V gene: TRBV5-1; clone size: once; D gene: NA; CDR3 protein: CASSFTGTANYGYTF; CDR3 DNA: TGCGCCAGCAGCTTCACAGGTACAGCTAACTATGGCTACACCTTC
CDR3 length: 16; J gene: TRBJ1-2; V gene: TRBV21-1; clone size: NA; D gene: NA; CDR3 protein: CASSLRKTSPNYGYTF; CDR3 DNA: TGTGCCAGCAGCCTCAGAAAGACAAGCCCCAACTATGGCTACACCTTC
CDR3 length: 17; J gene: TRBJ2-1; V gene: TRBV4-3; clone size: NA; D gene: TRBD1; CDR3 protein: CASSRLTTGTGSHEQFF; CDR3 DNA: TGCGCCAGCAGCCGCCTCACAACCGGGACAGGGAGCCATGAGCAGTTCTTC
CDR3 length: 13; J gene: TRBJ1-1; V gene: TRBV6-4; clone size: few; D gene: NA; CDR3 protein: CASSGQPNTEAFF; CDR3 DNA: TGTGCCAGCAGTGGACAGCCGAACACTGAAGCTTTCTTT
CDR3 length: 14; J gene: TRBJ1-1; V gene: TRBV15; clone size: few; D gene: NA; CDR3 protein: CATSGRVVGMEAFF; CDR3 DNA: TGTGCCACCAGCGGTAGAGTTGTTGGGATGGAAGCTTTCTTT
CDR3 length: 19; J gene: TRBJ2-5; V gene: TRBV4-3; clone size: NA; D gene: NA; CDR3 protein: CASSQEVSRGRLSEKTQYF; CDR3 DNA: TGCGCCAGCAGCCAAGAAGTATCCAGGGGACGGTTGTCGGAAAAGACCCAGTACTTC
CDR3 length: 13; J gene: TRBJ2-7; V gene: TRBV6-1; clone size: NA; D gene: TRBD1; CDR3 protein: CASSERQGDEQYF; CDR3 DNA: TGTGCCAGCAGTGAACGACAGGGGGACGAGCAGTACTTC
CDR3 length: 13; J gene: TRBJ2-7; V gene: TRBV4-3; clone size: once; D gene: NA; CDR3 protein: CASSQDGGYEQYF; CDR3 DNA: TGCGCCAGCAGCCAAGATGGCGGGTACGAGCAGTACTTC
CDR3 length: 18; J gene: TRBJ1-3; V gene: TRBV30; clone size: NA; D gene: NA; CDR3 protein: CAWSRPTSDMDSGNTIYF; CDR3 DNA: TGTGCCTGGAGCCGCCCTACTTCTGACATGGACTCTGGAAACACCATATATTTT
CDR3 length: 19; J gene: TRBJ2-1; V gene: TRBV27; clone size: NA; D gene: TRBD1; CDR3 protein: CASSLSRTGARFSYNEQFF; CDR3 DNA: TGTGCCAGCAGTTTATCGCGGACAGGGGCCAGATTCTCCTACAATGAGCAGTTCTTC
CDR3 length: 15; J gene: TRBJ1-2; V gene: TRBV6-5; clone size: NA; D gene: NA; CDR3 protein: CANSHHRGSNYGYTF; CDR3 DNA: TGTGCCAACAGTCACCATCGGGGTAGCAACTATGGCTACACCTTC
CDR3 length: 9; J gene: TRBJ1-3; V gene: TRBV20-1; clone size: once; D gene: NA; CDR3 protein: CSASPTIYF; CDR3 DNA: TGCAGTGCTAGCCCCACCATATATTTT
CDR3 length: 15; J gene: TRBJ2-2; V gene: TRBV28; clone size: NA; D gene: NA; CDR3 protein: CASSCGEQNTGELFF; CDR3 DNA: TGTGCCAGCAGTTGCGGGGAGCAGAACACCGGGGAGCTGTTTTTT
CDR3 length: 15; J gene: TRBJ1-2; V gene: TRBV5-1; clone size: few; D gene: NA; CDR3 protein: CASSLATIGDGGYTF; CDR3 DNA: TGCGCCAGCAGCTTGGCCACCATTGGGGACGGTGGCTACACCTTC
CDR3 length: 11; J gene: TRBJ2-2; V gene: TRBV6-1; clone size: few; D gene: NA; CDR3 protein: CASTVPGELFF; CDR3 DNA: TGTGCCAGCACCGTACCCGGGGAGCTGTTTTTT
CDR3 length: 17; J gene: TRBJ2-2; V gene: TRBV25-1; clone size: NA; D gene: TRBD1; CDR3 protein: CASGFPPTGANTGELFF; CDR3 DNA: TGTGCCAGCGGGTTCCCCCCGACAGGGGCCAACACCGGGGAGCTGTTTTTT
CDR3 length: 17; J gene: TRBJ1-2; V gene: TRBV4-3; clone size: NA; D gene: TRBD1; CDR3 protein: CASSQDLLDRFSVGYTF; CDR3 DNA: TGCGCCAGCAGCCAAGATCTCTTGGACAGGTTCTCGGTTGGCTACACCTTC
CDR3 length: 14; J gene: TRBJ1-1; V gene: TRBV19; clone size: NA; D gene: NA; CDR3 protein: CASSRRGGGTEAFF; CDR3 DNA: TGTGCCAGTAGCCGACGGGGGGGAGGCACTGAAGCTTTCTTT
CDR3 length: 19; J gene: TRBJ2-3; V gene: TRBV15; clone size: once; D gene: TRBD2; CDR3 protein: CATSRPGTSGGPSTDTQYF; CDR3 DNA: TGTGCCACCAGCAGACCCGGGACTAGCGGGGGACCTAGCACAGATACGCAGTATTTT
CDR3 length: 16; J gene: TRBJ1-6; V gene: TRBV27; clone size: NA; D gene: NA; CDR3 protein: CASSSPHAGGNSPLHF; CDR3 DNA: TGTGCCAGCAGTTCCCCCCACGCGGGGGGCAATTCACCCCTCCACTTT
CDR3 length: 13; J gene: TRBJ2-5; V gene: TRBV4-1; clone size: NA; D gene: NA; CDR3 protein: CASSHLSEETQYF; CDR3 DNA: TGCGCCAGCAGCCACCTGTCAGAAGAGACCCAGTACTTC
CDR3 length: 17; J gene: TRBJ2-3; V gene: TRBV9; clone size: once; D gene: TRBD2; CDR3 protein: CASSYRGGYWGTDTQYF; CDR3 DNA: TGTGCCAGCAGCTATCGGGGGGGCTATTGGGGCACAGATACGCAGTATTTT
CDR3 length: 21; J gene: TRBJ2-2; V gene: TRBV9; clone size: NA; D gene: TRBD2; CDR3 protein: CASSVAKGRAGGPWNTGELFF; CDR3 DNA: TGTGCCAGCAGCGTAGCCAAGGGCCGGGCGGGGGGACCCTGGAACACCGGGGAGCTGTTTTTT
CDR3 length: 14; J gene: TRBJ1-6; V gene: TRBV6-5; clone size: NA; D gene: TRBD1; CDR3 protein: CASSYWDSNSPLHF; CDR3 DNA: TGTGCCAGCAGTTACTGGGACAGCAATTCACCCCTCCACTTT
CDR3 length: 12; J gene: TRBJ2-1; V gene: TRBV19; clone size: NA; D gene: NA; CDR3 protein: CASSARVDEQFF; CDR3 DNA: TGTGCCAGTAGTGCCCGGGTGGATGAGCAGTTCTTC
CDR3 length: 12; J gene: TRBJ1-2; V gene: TRBV11-2; clone size: NA; D gene: NA; CDR3 protein: CASSLVMGGYTF; CDR3 DNA: TGTGCCAGCAGCTTAGTAATGGGCGGCTACACCTTC
CDR3 length: 19; J gene: TRBJ2-3; V gene: TRBV11-2; clone size: NA; D gene: TRBD2; CDR3 protein: CASSWGDYRRVVSTDTQYF; CDR3 DNA: TGTGCCAGCAGCTGGGGGGACTATCGGAGGGTAGTGAGCACAGATACGCAGTATTTT
CDR3 length: 12; J gene: TRBJ1-2; V gene: TRBV30; clone size: NA; D gene: NA; CDR3 protein: CAWSGGGPGYTF; CDR3 DNA: TGTGCCTGGAGTGGCGGAGGGCCTGGCTACACCTTC
CDR3 length: 13; J gene: TRBJ2-6; V gene: TRBV5-1; clone size: once; D gene: NA; CDR3 protein: CASSSSHRTPTFF; CDR3 DNA: TGCGCCAGCAGCTCCAGCCACCGGACACCAACTTTTTTC
CDR3 length: 16; J gene: TRBJ1-4; V gene: TRBV4-3; clone size: NA; D gene: NA; CDR3 protein: CASSQPGPPSIGKLFF; CDR3 DNA: TGCGCCAGCAGCCAACCGGGCCCCCCTTCCATAGGAAAACTGTTTTTT
CDR3 length: 16; J gene: TRBJ2-7; V gene: TRBV19; clone size: once; D gene: NA; CDR3 protein: CASIGLEERWVDEQYF; CDR3 DNA: TGTGCCAGTATCGGGCTAGAGGAACGGTGGGTCGACGAGCAGTACTTC
CDR3 length: 14; J gene: TRBJ2-1; V gene: TRBV30; clone size: NA; D gene: NA; CDR3 protein: CACFRDRTYNEQFF; CDR3 DNA: TGTGCCTGCTTCAGGGACCGCACCTACAATGAGCAGTTCTTC
CDR3 length: 9; J gene: TRBJ2-7; V gene: TRBV6-7; clone size: once; D gene: NA; CDR3 protein: CLLGGEQYF; CDR3 DNA: TGTCTTTTAGGGGGCGAGCAGTACTTC
CDR3 length: 17; J gene: TRBJ2-5; V gene: TRBV5-1; clone size: NA; D gene: TRBD2; CDR3 protein: CASSLAWRGAIGAAQYF; CDR3 DNA: TGCGCCAGCAGCTTGGCCTGGCGGGGGGCCATCGGAGCGGCCCAGTACTTC
CDR3 length: 17; J gene: TRBJ2-7; V gene: TRBV7-9; clone size: once; D gene: NA; CDR3 protein: CASSLESVGVVNYEQYF; CDR3 DNA: TGTGCCAGCAGCTTAGAATCCGTCGGGGTCGTTAACTACGAGCAGTACTTC
CDR3 length: 14; J gene: TRBJ2-7; V gene: TRBV5-1; clone size: NA; D gene: NA; CDR3 protein: CASSAGLNPYEQYF; CDR3 DNA: TGCGCCAGCAGCGCTGGACTGAACCCCTACGAGCAGTACTTC
CDR3 length: 14; J gene: TRBJ1-2; V gene: TRBV4-1; clone size: once; D gene: NA; CDR3 protein: CASSPQDGVGGYTF; CDR3 DNA: TGCGCCAGCAGCCCCCAGGACGGCGTTGGGGGCTACACCTTC
CDR3 length: 15; J gene: TRBJ2-7; V gene: TRBV4-3; clone size: NA; D gene: TRBD1; CDR3 protein: CASSRRRTGSYEQYF; CDR3 DNA: TGCGCCAGCAGCCGCCGGCGGACAGGGTCCTACGAGCAGTACTTC
CDR3 length: 13; J gene: TRBJ2-5; V gene: TRBV7-2; clone size: NA; D gene: NA; CDR3 protein: CASSLAGGETQYF; CDR3 DNA: TGTGCCAGCAGCTTAGCAGGAGGAGAGACCCAGTACTTC
CDR3 length: 16; J gene: TRBJ2-5; V gene: TRBV28; clone size: once; D gene: TRBD2; CDR3 protein: CASSPTSGGPQETQYF; CDR3 DNA: TGTGCCAGCAGTCCGACTAGCGGGGGGCCCCAAGAGACCCAGTACTTC
CDR3 length: 14; J gene: TRBJ2-6; V gene: TRBV5-6; clone size: NA; D gene: TRBD2; CDR3 protein: CATIREGGANVLTF; CDR3 DNA: TGTGCCACCATTCGGGAGGGTGGGGCCAACGTCCTGACTTTC
CDR3 length: 16; J gene: TRBJ1-3; V gene: TRBV15; clone size: NA; D gene: NA; CDR3 protein: CATSRSEGGSGNTIYF; CDR3 DNA: TGTGCCACCAGCAGATCAGAGGGAGGCTCTGGAAACACCATATATTTT
CDR3 length: 13; J gene: TRBJ2-1; V gene: TRBV6-4; clone size: NA; D gene: NA; CDR3 protein: CASSQSPYNEQFF; CDR3 DNA: TGTGCCAGCAGCCAGAGCCCCTACAATGAGCAGTTCTTC
CDR3 length: 13; J gene: TRBJ2-5; V gene: TRBV2; clone size: few; D gene: TRBD2; CDR3 protein: CASRSTSSGTQYF; CDR3 DNA: TGTGCCAGCAGGTCGACTAGCTCCGGGACCCAGTACTTC